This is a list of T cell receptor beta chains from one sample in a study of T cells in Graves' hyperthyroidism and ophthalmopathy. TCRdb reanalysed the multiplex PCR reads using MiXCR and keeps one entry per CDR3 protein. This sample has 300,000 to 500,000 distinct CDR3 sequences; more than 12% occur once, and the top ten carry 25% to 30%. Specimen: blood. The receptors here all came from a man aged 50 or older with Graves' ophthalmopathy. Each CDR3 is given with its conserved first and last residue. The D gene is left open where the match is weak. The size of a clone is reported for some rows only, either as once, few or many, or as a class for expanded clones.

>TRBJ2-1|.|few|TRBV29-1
CSVSQLLSNEQFF
TGCAGCGTCAGTCAACTACTCTCCAATGAGCAGTTCTTC
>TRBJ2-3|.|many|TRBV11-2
CASSASGPDTQYF
TGTGCCAGCAGCGCATCAGGGCCAGATACGCAGTATTTT
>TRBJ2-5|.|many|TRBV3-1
CASSQESPTGQETQYF
TGTGCCAGCAGCCAAGAATCCCCCACAGGGCAAGAGACCCAGTACTTC
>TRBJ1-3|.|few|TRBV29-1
CSVEKDTGNTIYF
TGCAGCGTTGAGAAGGATACCGGAAACACCATATATTTT
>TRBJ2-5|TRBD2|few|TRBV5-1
CASSEAGTTQETQYF
TGCGCCAGCAGCGAGGCCGGGACTACCCAAGAGACCCAGTACTTC
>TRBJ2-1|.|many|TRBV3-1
CASSQAGDGSSYNEQFF
TGTGCCAGCAGCCAAGCCGGAGACGGGAGCTCCTACAATGAGCAGTTCTTC
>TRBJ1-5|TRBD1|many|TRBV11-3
CASREKRQGEPTNQPQHF
TGTGCCAGCAGAGAAAAACGACAGGGCGAACCGACCAATCAGCCCCAGCATTTT
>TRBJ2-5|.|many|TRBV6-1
CASSGSVGVLETQYF
TGTGCCAGCAGTGGTTCTGTGGGAGTTTTAGAGACCCAGTACTTC
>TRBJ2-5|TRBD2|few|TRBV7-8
CASSPRTSGTTKTQYF
TGTGCCAGCAGCCCTCGGACTAGCGGGACGACGAAGACCCAGTACTTC
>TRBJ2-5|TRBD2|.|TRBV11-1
CASSQPGLAGGPEGGGTQYF
TGTGCCAGCAGCCAACCGGGACTAGCGGGAGGGCCCGAGGGCGGGGGGACCCAGTACTTC
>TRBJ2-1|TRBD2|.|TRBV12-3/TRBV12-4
CASRQREGPFNEQFF
TGTGCCAGCAGACAGCGGGAGGGCCCTTTTAATGAGCAGTTCTTC
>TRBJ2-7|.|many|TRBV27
CASSLEVGASYEQYF
TGTGCCAGCAGTTTAGAGGTAGGGGCCTCCTACGAGCAGTACTTC
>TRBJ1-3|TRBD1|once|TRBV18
CASSRGQESNTIYF
TGTGCCAGCTCACGAGGACAGGAGTCAAACACCATATATTTT
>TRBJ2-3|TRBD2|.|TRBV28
CASSIIAGGLADTQYF
TGTGCCAGCAGTATAATAGCGGGAGGGCTGGCAGATACGCAGTATTTT
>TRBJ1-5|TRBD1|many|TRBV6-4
CASEPGQGSGQPQHF
TGTGCCAGCGAACCGGGACAGGGGTCCGGTCAGCCCCAGCATTTT
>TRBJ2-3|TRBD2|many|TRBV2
CASSASGGTDTQYF
TGTGCCAGCAGTGCTAGCGGAGGCACAGATACGCAGTATTTT
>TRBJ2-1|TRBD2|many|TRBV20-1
CSASRWTSPYNEQFF
TGCAGTGCTAGTCGGTGGACTAGCCCCTACAATGAGCAGTTCTTC
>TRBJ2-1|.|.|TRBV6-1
CASSEGAGTYNEQFF
TGTGCCAGCAGTGAGGGTGCCGGGACGTACAATGAGCAGTTCTTC
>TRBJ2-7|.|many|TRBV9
CASSVALDRDEQYF
TGTGCCAGCAGCGTAGCCCTGGACCGAGACGAGCAGTACTTC
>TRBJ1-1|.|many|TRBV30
CAWRTDFDTEAFF
TGTGCCTGGAGGACCGATTTTGACACTGAAGCTTTCTTT
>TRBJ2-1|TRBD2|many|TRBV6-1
CASSERLAGGQNEQFF
TGTGCCAGCAGTGAACGGCTAGCGGGAGGTCAGAATGAGCAGTTCTTC
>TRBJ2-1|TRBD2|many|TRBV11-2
CASRWGRPTSGRAFEQFF
TGTGCCAGCAGGTGGGGCAGACCGACTAGCGGGAGGGCCTTTGAGCAGTTCTTC
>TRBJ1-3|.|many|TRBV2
CASKSRILSGNTIYF
TGTGCCAGCAAAAGCCGGATCCTATCTGGAAACACCATATATTTT
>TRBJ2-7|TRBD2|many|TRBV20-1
CSARDRREASLEQYF
TGCAGTGCTAGAGATAGGCGGGAGGCCTCCCTCGAGCAGTACTTC
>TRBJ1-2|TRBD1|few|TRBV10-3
CAISELRDRTNGYTF
TGTGCCATCAGTGAGCTACGGGACAGAACCAATGGCTACACCTTC
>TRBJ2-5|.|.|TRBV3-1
CASGRGGETQHF
TGTGCCAGTGGCAGGGGAGGAGAGACCCAGCACTTC
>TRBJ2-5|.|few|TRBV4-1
CASSQRMAQETQYF
TGCGCCAGCAGCCAAAGGATGGCCCAAGAGACCCAGTACTTC
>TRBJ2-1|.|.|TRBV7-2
CASSLVAGKGNEQFF
TGTGCCAGCAGCTTAGTGGCAGGGAAGGGGAATGAGCAGTTCTTC
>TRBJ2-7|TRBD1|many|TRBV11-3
CASSETGTGQSEQYF
TGTGCCAGCAGCGAAACCGGGACAGGACAGAGCGAGCAGTACTTC
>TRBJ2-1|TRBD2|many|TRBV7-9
CASSGGRSNEQFF
TGTGCCAGCAGCGGCGGGAGATCGAATGAGCAGTTCTTC
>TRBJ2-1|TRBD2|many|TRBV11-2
CASSFLAGWGNEQFF
TGTGCCAGCAGCTTCCTAGCGGGATGGGGGAATGAGCAGTTCTTC
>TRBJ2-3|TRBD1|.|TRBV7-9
CASSADRAADTQYF
TGTGCCAGCAGCGCGGACAGGGCAGCAGATACGCAGTATTTT
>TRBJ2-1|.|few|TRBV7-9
CASSSGTWQFF
TGTGCCAGCAGCTCAGGGACTTGGCAGTTCTTC
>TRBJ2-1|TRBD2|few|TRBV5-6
CASSSGLADLYNEQFF
TGTGCCAGCAGCTCCGGACTAGCGGACCTATACAATGAGCAGTTCTTC
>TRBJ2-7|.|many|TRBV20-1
CSAQTNYEQYF
TGCAGTGCTCAGACTAACTACGAGCAGTACTTC
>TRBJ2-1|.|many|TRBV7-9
CASSHPYNEQFF
TGTGCCAGCAGCCATCCCTACAATGAGCAGTTCTTC
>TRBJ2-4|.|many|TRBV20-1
CSARDSGPAKNIQYF
TGCAGTGCTAGAGATTCGGGACCAGCCAAAAACATTCAGTACTTC
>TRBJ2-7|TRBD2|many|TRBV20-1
CSARDPAGGSSYEQYF
TGCAGTGCTAGAGATCCCGCGGGGGGGAGCTCCTACGAGCAGTACTTC
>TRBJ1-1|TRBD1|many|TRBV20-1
CSASRDRGGMDTEAFF
TGCAGTGCTAGTCGCGACAGGGGGGGAATGGACACTGAAGCTTTCTTT
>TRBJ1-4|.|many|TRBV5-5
CASRRGTTNEKLFF
TGTGCCAGCAGGCGGGGAACAACTAATGAAAAACTGTTTTTT
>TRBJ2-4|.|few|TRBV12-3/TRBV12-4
CASSSRLGYIQYF
TGTGCCAGCAGCTCCAGATTAGGATACATTCAGTACTTC
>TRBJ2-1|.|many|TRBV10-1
CASSAVGPSYNEQFF
TGCGCCAGCAGTGCGGTCGGGCCCTCCTACAATGAGCAGTTCTTC
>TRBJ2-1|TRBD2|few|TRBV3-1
CASSHLTSGRSNEQFF
TGTGCCAGCAGCCATCTTACTAGCGGGAGGAGCAATGAGCAGTTCTTC
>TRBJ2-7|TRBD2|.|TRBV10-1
CASSESGTSGTTYEQYF
TGCGCCAGCAGTGAGTCTGGGACTAGCGGGACCACTTACGAGCAGTACTTC
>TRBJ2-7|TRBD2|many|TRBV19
CASSETTSGSFSYEQYF
TGTGCCAGTAGTGAGACAACTAGCGGGAGTTTCTCCTACGAGCAGTACTTC
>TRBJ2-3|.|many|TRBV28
CASSLFRSGQFTQYF
TGTGCCAGCAGTTTATTTCGTAGCGGTCAGTTTACGCAGTATTTT